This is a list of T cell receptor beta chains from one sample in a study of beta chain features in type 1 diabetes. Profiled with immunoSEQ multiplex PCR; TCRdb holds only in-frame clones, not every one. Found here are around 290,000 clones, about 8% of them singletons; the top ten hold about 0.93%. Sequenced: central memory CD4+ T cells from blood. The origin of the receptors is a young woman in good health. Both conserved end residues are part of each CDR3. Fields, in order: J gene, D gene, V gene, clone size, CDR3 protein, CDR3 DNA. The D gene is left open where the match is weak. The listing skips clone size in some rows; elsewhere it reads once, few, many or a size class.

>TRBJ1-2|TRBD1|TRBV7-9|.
CASSTGLDRGYHGYTF
TGTGCCAGCAGCACTGGACTTGACAGGGGATACCATGGCTACACCTTC
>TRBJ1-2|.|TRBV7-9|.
CASSLGFAQGPFSYGYTF
TGTGCCAGCAGCTTAGGATTTGCGCAGGGCCCCTTTAGCTATGGCTACACCTTC
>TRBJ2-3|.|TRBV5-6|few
CASSLRPGRTDTQYF
TGTGCCAGCAGCTTGAGACCGGGCCGCACAGATACGCAGTATTTT
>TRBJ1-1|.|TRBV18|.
CASSRGRDEAFF
TGTGCCAGCTCACGAGGAAGGGATGAAGCTTTCTTT
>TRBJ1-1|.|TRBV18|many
CASSPSRWDVAFF
TGTGCCAGCTCACCATCCCGCTGGGACGTGGCTTTCTTT
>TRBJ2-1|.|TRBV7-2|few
CASSLLGLPFF
TGTGCCAGCAGCTTATTGGGACTTCCGTTCTTC
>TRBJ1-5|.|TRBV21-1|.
CASPANTGALNQPQHF
TGTGCCAGCCCGGCTAATACAGGGGCTCTCAATCAGCCCCAGCATTTT
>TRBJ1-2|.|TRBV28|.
CASSFGAYGYTF
TGTGCCAGCAGTTTCGGAGCCTATGGCTACACCTTC
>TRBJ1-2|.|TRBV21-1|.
CASSNSRQQANYGYTF
TGTGCCAGCAGCAACTCCCGGCAGCAAGCTAACTATGGCTACACCTTC
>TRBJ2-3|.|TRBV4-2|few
CASSQETSVTQYF
TGTGCCAGCAGCCAAGAAACATCGGTTACGCAGTATTTT
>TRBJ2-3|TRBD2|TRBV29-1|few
CSVEDHGRASDTQYF
TGCAGCGTTGAAGATCACGGGAGGGCCTCGGATACGCAGTATTTT
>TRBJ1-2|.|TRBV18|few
CASSPASGDGYTF
TGTGCCAGCTCACCCGCTAGTGGTGATGGCTACACCTTC
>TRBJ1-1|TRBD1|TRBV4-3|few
CASSTGQGSNTEAFF
TGCGCCAGCAGCACGGGACAGGGATCGAACACTGAAGCTTTCTTT
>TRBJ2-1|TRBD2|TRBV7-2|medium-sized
CASSSPSGRDEQFF
TGTGCCAGCAGCTCCCCTAGCGGGAGAGATGAGCAGTTCTTC
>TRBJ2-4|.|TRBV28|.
CASLSPPNIQYF
TGTGCCAGCCTTTCCCCCCCAAACATTCAGTACTTC
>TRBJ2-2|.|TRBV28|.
CASSTQARELFF
TGTGCCAGCAGCACTCAGGCCCGGGAGCTGTTTTTT
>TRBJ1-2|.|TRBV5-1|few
CASSPGQAYGYTF
TGCGCCAGCAGCCCGGGGCAGGCCTATGGCTACACCTTC
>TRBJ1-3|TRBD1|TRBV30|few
CAWRDRGTGNTIYF
TGTGCCTGGAGGGACAGGGGAACGGGAAACACCATATATTTT
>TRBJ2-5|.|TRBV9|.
CASSFAGKHQETQYF
TGTGCCAGCAGCTTCGCAGGGAAGCACCAAGAGACCCAGTACTTC
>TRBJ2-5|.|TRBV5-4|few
CASSSGGNAGEETQYF
TGTGCCAGCAGCTCAGGAGGTAACGCCGGCGAGGAGACCCAGTACTTC
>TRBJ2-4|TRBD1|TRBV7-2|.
CASSNRQGLNIQYF
TGCGCCAGCAGCAACCGACAGGGGCTGAACATTCAGTACTTC
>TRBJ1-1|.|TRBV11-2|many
CASSFILNTEAFF
TGTGCCAGCAGCTTCATACTGAACACTGAAGCTTTCTTT
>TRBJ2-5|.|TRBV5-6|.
CASSLGRKGETQYF
TGTGCCAGCAGCTTGGGACGGAAAGGGGAGACCCAGTACTTC
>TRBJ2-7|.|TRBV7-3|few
CASSLDWTSEQYF
TGTGCCAGCAGCTTAGACTGGACCTCAGAGCAGTACTTC
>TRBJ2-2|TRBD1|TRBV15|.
CATSRETIQGWGTGELFF
TGTGCCACCAGCAGAGAGACCATACAGGGGTGGGGCACCGGGGAGCTGTTTTTT
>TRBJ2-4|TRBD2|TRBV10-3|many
CAISEKTSFQYF
TGTGCCATCAGTGAGAAGACTAGCTTTCAGTACTTC
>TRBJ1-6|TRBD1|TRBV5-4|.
CASSFRQGGSSPLHF
TGTGCCAGCAGCTTCAGACAGGGGGGTAGTTCACCCCTCCACTTT
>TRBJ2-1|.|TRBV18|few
CASSPEAQAYNEQFF
TGTGCCAGCTCACCAGAAGCACAGGCCTACAATGAGCAGTTCTTC
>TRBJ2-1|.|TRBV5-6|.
CASSRTVGGEQFF
TGTGCCAGCAGCCGTACCGTCGGAGGTGAGCAGTTCTTC
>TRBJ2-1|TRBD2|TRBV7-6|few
CASSTVAGTDEQFF
TGTGCCAGCAGTACAGTAGCGGGAACGGATGAGCAGTTCTTC
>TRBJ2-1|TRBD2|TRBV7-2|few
CASTLTSGGSNEQFF
TGTGCCAGCACCTTGACTAGCGGGGGATCAAATGAGCAGTTCTTC
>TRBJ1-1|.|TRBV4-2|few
CASSPQENSEAFF
TGTGCCAGCAGCCCCCAAGAGAATTCTGAAGCTTTCTTT
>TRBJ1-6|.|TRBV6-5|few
CASSYRASTQGSPLHF
TGTGCCAGCAGTTACAGGGCCTCGACTCAGGGGTCACCCCTCCACTTT
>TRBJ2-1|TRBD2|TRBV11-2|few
CASIGTSRLNEQFF
TGTGCCAGCATCGGGACTAGCCGCTTAAATGAGCAGTTCTTC
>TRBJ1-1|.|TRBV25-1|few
CASSLNRRGTEAFF
TGTGCCAGCAGCCTTAATCGGCGGGGCACTGAAGCTTTCTTT
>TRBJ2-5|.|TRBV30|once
CAWSVRSETQYF
TGTGCCTGGAGTGTAAGATCCGAGACCCAGTACTTC
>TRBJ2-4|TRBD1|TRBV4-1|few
CASSLSGTASKNIQYF
TGCGCCAGCAGCCTTTCCGGGACAGCGTCCAAAAACATTCAGTACTTC